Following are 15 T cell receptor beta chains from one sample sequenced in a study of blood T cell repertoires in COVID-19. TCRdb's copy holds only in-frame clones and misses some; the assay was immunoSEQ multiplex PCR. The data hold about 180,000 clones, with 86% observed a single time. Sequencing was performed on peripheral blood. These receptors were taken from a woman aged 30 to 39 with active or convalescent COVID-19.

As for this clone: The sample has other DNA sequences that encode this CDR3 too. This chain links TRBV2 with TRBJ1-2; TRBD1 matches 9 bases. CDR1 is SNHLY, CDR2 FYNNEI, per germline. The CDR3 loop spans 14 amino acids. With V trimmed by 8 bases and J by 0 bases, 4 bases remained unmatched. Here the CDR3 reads CASRRQGANYGYTF. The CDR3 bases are TGTGCCAGCCGAAGACAGGGGGCTAACTATGGCTACACCTTC.

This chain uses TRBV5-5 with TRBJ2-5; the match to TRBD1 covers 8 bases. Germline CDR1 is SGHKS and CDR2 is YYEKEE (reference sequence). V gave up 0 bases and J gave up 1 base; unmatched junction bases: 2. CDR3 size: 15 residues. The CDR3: CASSLDRGTQETQYF. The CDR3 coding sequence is TGTGCCAGCAGCTTGGACAGGGGGACCCAAGAGACCCAGTACTTC.

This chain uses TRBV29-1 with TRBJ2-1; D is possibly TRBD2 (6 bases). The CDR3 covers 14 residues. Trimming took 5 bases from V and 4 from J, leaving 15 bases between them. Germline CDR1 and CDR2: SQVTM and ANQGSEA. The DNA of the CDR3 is TGCAGCGTTCGCACGGGGCGGGGATACAATGAGCAGTTCTTC. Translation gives CSVRTGRGYNEQFF.

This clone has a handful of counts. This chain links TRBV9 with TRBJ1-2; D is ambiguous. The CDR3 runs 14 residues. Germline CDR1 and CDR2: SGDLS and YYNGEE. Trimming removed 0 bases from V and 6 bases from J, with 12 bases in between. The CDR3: CASSVGGSSDGYTF. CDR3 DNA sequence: TGTGCCAGCAGCGTAGGCGGGAGCTCAGATGGCTACACCTTC.

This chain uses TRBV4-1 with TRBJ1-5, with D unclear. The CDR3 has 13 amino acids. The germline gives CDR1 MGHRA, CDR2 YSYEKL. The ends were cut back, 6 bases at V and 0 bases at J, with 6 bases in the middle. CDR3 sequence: CASSHNSNQPQHF. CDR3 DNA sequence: TGCGCCAGCAGTCACAATAGCAATCAGCCCCAGCATTTT.

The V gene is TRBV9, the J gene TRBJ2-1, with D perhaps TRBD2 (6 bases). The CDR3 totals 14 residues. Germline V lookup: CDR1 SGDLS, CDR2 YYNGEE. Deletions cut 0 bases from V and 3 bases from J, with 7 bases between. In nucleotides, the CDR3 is TGTGCCAGCAGCGTAGGGCGGGGCTACAATGAGCAGTTCTTC. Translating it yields CASSVGRGYNEQFF.

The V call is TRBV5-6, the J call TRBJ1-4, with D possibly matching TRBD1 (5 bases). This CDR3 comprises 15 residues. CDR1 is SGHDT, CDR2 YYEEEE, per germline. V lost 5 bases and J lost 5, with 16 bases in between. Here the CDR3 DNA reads TGTGCCAGCAGTTCGTTAGACTCAGGGAATGAAAAACTGTTTTTT. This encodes CASSSLDSGNEKLFF.

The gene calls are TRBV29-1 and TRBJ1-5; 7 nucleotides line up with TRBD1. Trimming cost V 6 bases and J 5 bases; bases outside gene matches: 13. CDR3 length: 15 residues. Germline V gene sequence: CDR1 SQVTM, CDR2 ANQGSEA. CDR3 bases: TGCAGCGTGACTATTTCCGGGACAGCGGATCAGCCCCAGCATTTT. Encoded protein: CSVTISGTADQPQHF.

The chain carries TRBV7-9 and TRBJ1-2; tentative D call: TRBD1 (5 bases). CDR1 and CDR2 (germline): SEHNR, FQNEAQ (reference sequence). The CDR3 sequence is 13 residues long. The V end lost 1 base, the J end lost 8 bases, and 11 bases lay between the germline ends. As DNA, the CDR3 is TGTGCCAGCAGCTTAGGACAGTTAAGGGGCTACACCTTC. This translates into CASSLGQLRGYTF. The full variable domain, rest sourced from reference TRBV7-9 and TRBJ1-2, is DTGVSQNPRHKITKRGQNVTFRCDPISEHNRLYWYRQTLGQGPEFLTYFQNEAQLEKSRLLSDRFSAERPKGSFSTLEIQRTEQGDSAMYLCASSLGQLRGYTFGSGTRLTVV.

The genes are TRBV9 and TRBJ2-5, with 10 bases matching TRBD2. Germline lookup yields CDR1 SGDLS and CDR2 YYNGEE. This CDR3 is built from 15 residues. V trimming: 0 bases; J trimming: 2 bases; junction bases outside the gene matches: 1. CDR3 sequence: CASSVGGLAQETQYF. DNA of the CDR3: TGTGCCAGCAGCGTAGGGGGACTAGCGCAAGAGACCCAGTACTTC.

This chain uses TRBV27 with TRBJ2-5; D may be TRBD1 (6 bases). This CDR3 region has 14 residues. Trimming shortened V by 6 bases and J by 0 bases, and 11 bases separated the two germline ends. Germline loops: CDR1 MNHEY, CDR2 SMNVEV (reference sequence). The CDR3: CASRLDRYQETQYF. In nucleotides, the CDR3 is TGTGCCAGCAGACTCGACAGGTACCAAGAGACCCAGTACTTC.

The CDR3 region is CASSVDPAGGSPDTQYF. CDR3 DNA sequence: TGTGCCAGCAGCGTAGATCCAGCGGGAGGGTCGCCAGATACGCAGTATTTT. The genes are TRBV9 and TRBJ2-3; TRBD2 agrees at 10 bases. The V gene end was trimmed by 0 bases and the J gene end by 4 bases; junction bases not matched to a gene: 8. Germline CDR1 SGDLS, CDR2 YYNGEE. This CDR3 contains 17 residues.

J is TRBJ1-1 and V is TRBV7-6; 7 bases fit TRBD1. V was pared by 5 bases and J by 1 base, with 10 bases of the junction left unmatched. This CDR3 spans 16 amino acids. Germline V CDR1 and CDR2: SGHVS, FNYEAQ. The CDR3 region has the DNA TGTGCCAGCAGCCCAAGGGCGGCAGGGGGGAACACTGAAGCTTTCTTT. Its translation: CASSPRAAGGNTEAFF.

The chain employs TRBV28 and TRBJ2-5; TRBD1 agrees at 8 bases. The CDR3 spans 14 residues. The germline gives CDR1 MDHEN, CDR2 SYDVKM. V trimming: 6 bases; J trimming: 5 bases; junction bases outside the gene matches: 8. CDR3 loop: CASRGAGGVETQYF. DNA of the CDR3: TGTGCCAGCAGGGGGGCAGGGGGCGTTGAGACCCAGTACTTC.

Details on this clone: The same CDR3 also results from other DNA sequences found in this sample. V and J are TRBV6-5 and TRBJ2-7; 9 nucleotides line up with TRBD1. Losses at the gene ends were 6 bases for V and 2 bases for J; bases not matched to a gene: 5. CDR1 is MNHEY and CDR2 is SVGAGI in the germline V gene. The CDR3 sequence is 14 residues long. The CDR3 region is CASSSGTGTYEQYF. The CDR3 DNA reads TGTGCCAGCAGCTCCGGGACAGGGACCTACGAGCAGTACTTC.